This passage covers 14 T cell receptor beta chains from one sample sequenced in a study of blood T cell repertoires in COVID-19. The protocol was immunoSEQ multiplex PCR, while the TCRdb copy is restricted to in-frame clones and leaves out a portion. The profile shows tens of thousands of clones, about 84% of them singletons. What was sequenced was peripheral blood. The receptors here all came from a human donor in a cohort sampled during active COVID-19.

The chain uses TRBV5-4 and TRBJ1-4; D is possibly TRBD1 (6 bases). The CDR3 has 15 residues. The V end lost 4 bases, the J end lost 5 bases, and 15 bases lay between the germline ends. Germline values: CDR1 SGHNT, CDR2 YYREEE (reference sequence). The CDR3 DNA is TGTGCCAGCAGCCTAGACTACAGGGCCAATGAAAAACTGTTTTTT. Residues: CASSLDYRANEKLFF. Looking up the rest from reference TRBV5-4 and TRBJ1-4 gives the full variable domain: ETGVTQSPTHLIKTRGQQVTLRCSSQSGHNTVSWYQQALGQGPQFIFQYYREEENGRGNFPPRFSGLQFPNYSSELNVNALELDDSALYLCASSLDYRANEKLFFGSGTQLSVL.

The rearrangement uses TRBV10-3 and TRBJ2-3, with 11 bases aligning to TRBD2. The junction had 2 bases not matched to a gene; V was cut back by 7 bases and J by 2 bases. Germline CDR1 is ENHRY and CDR2 is SYGVKD. This CDR3 spans 14 amino acids. CDR3 protein: CAITSGGITDTQYF. DNA of the CDR3: TGTGCCATCACTAGCGGGGGGATCACAGATACGCAGTATTTT.

The chain carries TRBV10-3 and TRBJ1-1; 7 positions agree with TRBD1. The trim removed 10 bases at V and 1 base at J, leaving 6 bases unmatched. This CDR3 has 13 residues. Looked up from germline, CDR1 is ENHRY and CDR2 is SYGVKD. The CDR3 reads CATAGQTNTEAFF. The CDR3 coding sequence is TGTGCCACCGCGGGACAGACGAACACTGAAGCTTTCTTT.

This chain joins TRBV6-4 and TRBJ2-7, with D possibly matching TRBD2 (6 bases). The CDR3 covers 14 residues. Trimming removed 4 bases at V and 5 bases at J, with 15 bases between. The germline V gene encodes CDR1 MRHNA and CDR2 SNTAGT. The CDR3 DNA is TGTGCCAGCAGTGCGACCGGGACTCCCGACGAGCAGTACTTC. Protein: CASSATGTPDEQYF.

This sequence joins TRBV5-4 and TRBJ1-6; D is possibly TRBD1 (5 bases). CDR1 and CDR2 from the germline V gene are SGHNT and YYREEE (reference sequence). The length of the CDR3 is 14 residues. Trimming pared 0 bases from V and 10 bases from J, leaving 11 bases between. DNA for the CDR3: TGTGCCAGCAGCTTGGGGAGGGGTCGATCACCCCTCCACTTT. Translated, it gives CASSLGRGRSPLHF.

The chain employs TRBV28 and TRBJ1-2; tentatively, D is TRBD1 (5 bases). The length of the CDR3 is 13 residues. CDR1 and CDR2 from the germline V gene are MDHEN and SYDVKM. Trimming removed 6 bases from V and 5 bases from J, with 13 bases in between. This chain's CDR3 is CASRRGPNYGYTF. In DNA, the CDR3 is TGTGCCAGCAGGCGGGGCCCCAATTATGGCTACACCTTC.

The chain is built from TRBV6-5 and TRBJ1-2; 9 nucleotides match TRBD1. The CDR3 has 15 residues. The germline gives CDR1 MNHEY, CDR2 SVGAGI. The V and J ends lost 1 base and 5 bases, in that order; junction bases with no gene match: 5. Here the CDR3 DNA reads TGTGCCAGCAGTTACTTATTCGACAGGGGGTATGGCTACACCTTC. It encodes CASSYLFDRGYGYTF.

The genes are TRBV9 and TRBJ2-3; 9 nucleotides line up with TRBD2. Germline CDR1 is SGDLS and CDR2 is YYNGEE. This CDR3 is 15 amino acids long. V lost 3 bases, J lost 2 bases, and 4 bases stayed unmatched. CDR3 DNA: TGTGCCAGCAGCGCTCGCGGGGGGGTCACAGATACGCAGTATTTT. This codes for CASSARGGVTDTQYF.

The rearrangement uses TRBV6-2 or TRBV6-3 and TRBJ2-5; 16 nucleotides align to TRBD2. This CDR3 comprises 17 residues. Germline values: CDR1 MNHEY, CDR2 SVGEGT. Losses at the gene ends were 7 bases for V and 5 bases for J; bases not matched to a gene: 10. The CDR3 region has the DNA TGTGCCAGCATCCCGGGACTAGCGGGGGGGCCGATGGAGACCCAGTACTTC. Translating it yields CASIPGLAGGPMETQYF.

The chain carries TRBV2 and TRBJ2-1; 8 bases map to TRBD2. This CDR3 region has 14 residues. The V and J ends lost 2 bases and 6 bases, in that order; junction bases with no gene match: 3. In germline, CDR1 is SNHLY, CDR2 FYNNEI. CDR3: CASSEIGGANEQFF. CDR3 DNA sequence: TGTGCCAGCAGTGAAATCGGGGGGGCCAATGAGCAGTTCTTC.

The chain recombines TRBV5-4 with TRBJ1-2; D uncertain. CDR1 SGHNT and CDR2 YYREEE come from the germline V gene (reference sequence). V was trimmed by 1 base and J by 4 bases, leaving 11 bases between them. The CDR3 has 14 amino acids. The DNA for the CDR3 is TGTGCCAGCAGCTTGAAGACACAGCCCTATGGCTACACCTTC. It yields the protein CASSLKTQPYGYTF.

This clone came up once. CDR3 in amino acids: CASSRGSGGISTDTQYF. CDR3 sequence (DNA): TGCGCCAGCAGCCGAGGTAGCGGGGGGATTAGCACAGATACGCAGTATTTT. This chain uses TRBV4-1 with TRBJ2-3, with 10 bases fitting TRBD2. The CDR3 consists of 17 residues. Germline CDR1 and CDR2: MGHRA and YSYEKL. V shed 4 bases and J 0 bases; nucleotides not matched to a gene: 7.

This chain joins TRBV6-1 and TRBJ1-2; D is possibly TRBD1 (6 bases). Trimming took 0 bases from V and 4 from J, leaving 9 bases between them. Germline V gene data show CDR1 as MNHNS and CDR2 as SASEGT. The CDR3 loop spans 14 amino acids. The CDR3 is CASSEAHRAYGYTF. The CDR3 DNA is TGTGCCAGCAGTGAAGCTCACAGGGCCTATGGCTACACCTTC.

The chain combines TRBV5-1 with TRBJ2-7; perhaps TRBD1 as D (5 bases). CDR1 and CDR2 from the germline V gene are SGHRS and YFSETQ. The CDR3 loop spans 15 amino acids. Trimming took 5 bases from V and 3 from J, leaving 18 bases between them. The CDR3 protein is CASRGRQGSHYEQYF. CDR3 in DNA: TGCGCCAGCAGGGGTCGGCAGGGATCCCACTACGAGCAGTACTTC.